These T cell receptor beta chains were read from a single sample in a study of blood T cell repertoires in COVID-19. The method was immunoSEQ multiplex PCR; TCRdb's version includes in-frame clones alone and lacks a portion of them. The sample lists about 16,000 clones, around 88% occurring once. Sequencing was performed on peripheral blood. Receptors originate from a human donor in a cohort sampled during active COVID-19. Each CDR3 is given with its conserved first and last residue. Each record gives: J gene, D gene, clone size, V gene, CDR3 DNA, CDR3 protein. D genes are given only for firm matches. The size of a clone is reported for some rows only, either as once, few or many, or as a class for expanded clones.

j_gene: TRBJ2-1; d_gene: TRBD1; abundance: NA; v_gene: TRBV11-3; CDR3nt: TGTGCCAGCAGCTCAAGGGACAGGAATTACAATGAGCAGTTCTTC; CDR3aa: CASSSRDRNYNEQFF
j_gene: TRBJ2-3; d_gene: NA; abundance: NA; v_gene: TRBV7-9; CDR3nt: TGTGCCAGCAGCTTATGGGTATCTCCCCAAGCGGCCACAGATACGCAGTATTTT; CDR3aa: CASSLWVSPQAATDTQYF
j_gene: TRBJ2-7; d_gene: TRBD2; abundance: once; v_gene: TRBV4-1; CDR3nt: TGCGCCAGCAGCCAAGGGCTAGCGGGGGCCTACGAGCAGTACTTC; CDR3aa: CASSQGLAGAYEQYF
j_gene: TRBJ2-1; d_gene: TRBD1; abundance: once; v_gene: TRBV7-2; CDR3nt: TGTGCCAGCAGCCTAAGACAGGGGGCTTTAGTTTTGCCGTTCTTC; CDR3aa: CASSLRQGALVLPFF
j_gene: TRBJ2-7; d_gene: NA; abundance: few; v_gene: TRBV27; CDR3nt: TGTGCCAGCAGGGCCAACAGGGGGGGATTTTGGGACGAGCAGTACTTC; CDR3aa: CASRANRGGFWDEQYF
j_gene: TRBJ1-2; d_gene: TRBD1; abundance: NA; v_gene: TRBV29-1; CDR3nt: TGCAGCGTCCCTCGGGGACAGGGGAAAGCTAACTATGGCTACACCTTC; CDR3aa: CSVPRGQGKANYGYTF
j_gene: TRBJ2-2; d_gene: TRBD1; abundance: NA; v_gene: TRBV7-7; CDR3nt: TGTGCCAGCAGCGCTAGGGGGCGTAGCACCGGGGAGCTGTTTTTT; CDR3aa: CASSARGRSTGELFF
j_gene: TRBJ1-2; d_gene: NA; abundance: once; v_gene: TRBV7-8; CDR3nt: TGTGCCAGCAGCTCCTCTAGGGGGTTGGGCTACACCTTC; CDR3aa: CASSSSRGLGYTF
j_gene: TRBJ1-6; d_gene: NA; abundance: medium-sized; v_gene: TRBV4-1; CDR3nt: TGCGCCAGCAGCCCCCTTTCACGGGGAGGTTATTCACCCCTCCACTTT; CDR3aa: CASSPLSRGGYSPLHF
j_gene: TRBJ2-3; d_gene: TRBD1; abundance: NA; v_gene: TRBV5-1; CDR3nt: TGCGCCAGCAGCTTGGACTACAGGGGAGATACGCAGTATTTT; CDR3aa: CASSLDYRGDTQYF
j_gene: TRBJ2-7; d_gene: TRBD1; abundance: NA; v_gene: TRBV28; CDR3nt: TGTGCCAGCAGTGGGACAGGGAGAACGGGGTACGAGCAGTACTTC; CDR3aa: CASSGTGRTGYEQYF
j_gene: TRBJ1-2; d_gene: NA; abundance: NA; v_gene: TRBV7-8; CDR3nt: TGTGCCAGCAGCCGAGGACACACGAACTATGGCTACACCTTC; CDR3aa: CASSRGHTNYGYTF
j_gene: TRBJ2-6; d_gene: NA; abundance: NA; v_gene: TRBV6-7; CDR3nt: TGTGCCAGCAGTTACCCGGCTAGCGTTCTGGTCGCTGGGGCCAACGTCCTGACTTTC; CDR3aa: CASSYPASVLVAGANVLTF
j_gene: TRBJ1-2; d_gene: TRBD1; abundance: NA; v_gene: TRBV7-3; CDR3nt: TGTGCCAGCAGCTCTAGCCCAGGGGGCTCATATGGCTACACCTTC; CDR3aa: CASSSSPGGSYGYTF